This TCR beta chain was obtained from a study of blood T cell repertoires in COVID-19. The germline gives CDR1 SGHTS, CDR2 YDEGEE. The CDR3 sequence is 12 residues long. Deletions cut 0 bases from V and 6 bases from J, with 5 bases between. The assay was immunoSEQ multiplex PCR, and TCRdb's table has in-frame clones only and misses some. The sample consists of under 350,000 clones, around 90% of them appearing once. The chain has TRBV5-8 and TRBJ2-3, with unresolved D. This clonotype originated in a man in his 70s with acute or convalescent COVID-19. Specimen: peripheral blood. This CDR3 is CASSLATDTQYF. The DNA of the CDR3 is TGTGCCAGCAGCTTGGCGACTGATACGCAGTATTTT.